Listed below are T cell receptor beta chains from one sample, sequenced in a study of identifying expanded T cells in peripheral blood. Profiled with immunoSEQ multiplex PCR; TCRdb holds only in-frame clones, not every one. Here the sample spans about 130,000 clones, about 88% being singletons. The sample taken for sequencing was blood. Receptors originate from a person between 18 and 69 years old in good health. Both conserved end residues are part of each CDR3. The D gene is left open where the match is weak. Rows give clone size only sometimes, using once, few, many, or a class for an expanded clone.

V gene	J gene	clone size	D gene	CDR3 protein	CDR3 DNA
TRBV6-5	TRBJ2-1	.	.	CASSYRLSKNEQFF	TGTGCCAGCAGTTACCGACTATCAAAAAACGAGCAGTTCTTC
TRBV28	TRBJ2-1	.	.	CASEALSGWNSNEQFF	TGTGCCTCCGAGGCACTTAGCGGATGGAACTCCAATGAGCAGTTCTTC
TRBV9	TRBJ2-3	.	TRBD1	CASSLQGTDTQYF	TGTGCCAGCAGCCTACAGGGGACAGATACGCAGTATTTT
TRBV7-2	TRBJ1-1	once	.	CASSLAGSPLEAFF	TGTGCCAGCAGCTTAGCCGGCAGCCCGCTTGAAGCTTTCTTT
TRBV6-6	TRBJ2-3	.	.	CASSYETGPGDTQYF	TGTGCCAGCAGTTACGAGACGGGACCAGGAGATACGCAGTATTTT
TRBV27	TRBJ2-7	.	.	CASSFRGFGIYEQYF	TGTGCCAGCAGTTTCCGGGGGTTCGGGATCTACGAGCAGTACTTC
TRBV11-2	TRBJ1-4	.	.	CASSWGRGNEKLFF	TGTGCCAGCAGCTGGGGCAGGGGAAATGAAAAACTGTTTTTT
TRBV5-1	TRBJ1-2	.	.	CASSPRETGFDGYTF	TGCGCCAGCAGCCCACGTGAGACAGGATTCGATGGCTACACCTTC
TRBV13	TRBJ1-3	.	.	CASSFGTRIGNTIYF	TGTGCCAGCAGCTTCGGGACGCGAATAGGAAACACCATATATTTT
TRBV5-4	TRBJ1-1	.	TRBD1	CASSGQGNTEAFF	TGTGCCAGCAGCGGACAGGGGAACACTGAAGCTTTCTTT
TRBV11-1	TRBJ1-1	.	.	CASSLDRSNTEAFF	TGTGCCAGCAGCTTAGACAGATCGAACACTGAAGCTTTCTTT
TRBV20-1	TRBJ2-7	.	.	CSAGPGYEQYF	TGCAGTGCGGGCCCGGGATACGAGCAGTACTTC
TRBV19	TRBJ1-3	.	.	CASITDYSGNTIYF	TGTGCCAGTATAACGGACTACTCTGGAAACACCATATATTTT
TRBV9	TRBJ2-5	.	.	CASSPLMIGETQYF	TGTGCCAGCAGCCCCCTGATGATTGGGGAGACCCAGTACTTC
TRBV4-3	TRBJ2-1	.	.	CASSQEVGLSYNEQFF	TGCGCCAGCAGCCAAGAAGTGGGGCTCTCCTACAATGAGCAGTTCTTC
TRBV6-5	TRBJ2-7	.	TRBD2	CASSYSIAGADEQYF	TGTGCCAGCAGTTACTCGATAGCGGGAGCCGACGAGCAGTACTTC
TRBV6-6	TRBJ1-4	.	.	CASSPDRGPTFF	TGTGCCAGCAGTCCTGACCGGGGACCCACGTTTTTT
TRBV5-1	TRBJ2-7	.	.	CASSLRQGAYEQYF	TGCGCCAGCAGCTTGCGCCAGGGTGCCTACGAGCAGTACTTC
TRBV9	TRBJ1-6	.	.	CASSPRESYNSPLHF	TGTGCCAGCAGCCCCCGCGAGAGCTATAATTCACCCCTCCACTTT
TRBV5-1	TRBJ2-1	.	TRBD2	CASSLVPAGLGNEQFF	TGCGCCAGCAGCTTGGTTCCAGCGGGACTAGGGAATGAGCAGTTCTTC
TRBV5-1	TRBJ1-2	.	TRBD1	CASSLQGAWGYTF	TGCGCCAGCAGCTTGCAGGGGGCTTGGGGCTACACCTTC
TRBV11-1	TRBJ2-2	.	.	CASSLAGGTGELFF	TGTGCCAGCAGCTTAGCGGGGGGCACCGGGGAGCTGTTTTTT
TRBV21-1	TRBJ1-1	.	.	CASSKRDRVGTEAFF	TGTGCCAGCAGCAAAAGAGACAGGGTGGGGACTGAAGCTTTCTTT
TRBV7-2	TRBJ1-3	.	TRBD1	CASSLAGQGTGNTIYF	TGTGCCAGCAGCTTGGCGGGACAGGGGACCGGAAACACCATATATTTT
TRBV10-2	TRBJ1-5	few	.	CASRLTGNQPQHF	TGCGCCAGCAGATTAACAGGCAATCAGCCCCAGCATTTT
TRBV2	TRBJ1-1	few	TRBD1	CASNRDRGPEAFF	TGTGCCAGCAACAGGGACAGGGGGCCTGAAGCTTTCTTT
TRBV27	TRBJ2-7	.	TRBD1	CASRNTGDEQYF	TGTGCCAGCAGGAACACAGGGGACGAGCAGTACTTC
TRBV18	TRBJ1-2	few	.	CASSGSGRDYGYTF	TGTGCCAGCTCAGGGTCGGGACGCGACTATGGCTACACCTTC
TRBV18	TRBJ1-5	.	.	CASSEKRTQSNQPQHF	TGTGCCAGCTCAGAGAAAAGGACCCAAAGCAATCAGCCCCAGCATTTT
TRBV28	TRBJ2-3	.	TRBD2	CASSFSGSTDTQYF	TGTGCCAGCAGCTTTAGCGGGAGCACAGATACGCAGTATTTT
TRBV10-3	TRBJ1-3	once	.	CAISEAFGLGNTIYF	TGTGCCATCAGTGAAGCCTTCGGATTGGGAAACACCATATATTTT
TRBV15	TRBJ1-2	.	.	CATSRDLQGPYGYTF	TGTGCCACCAGCAGAGATTTGCAGGGGCCATATGGCTACACCTTC
TRBV28	TRBJ2-7	.	.	CASSLAGPYEQYF	TGTGCCAGCAGTTTAGCGGGCCCCTACGAGCAGTACTTC
TRBV7-2	TRBJ1-1	.	.	CASSLGMNTEAFF	TGTGCCAGCAGCTTAGGGATGAACACTGAAGCTTTCTTT
TRBV13	TRBJ2-3	.	TRBD2	CASSQTSGGPEPTDTQYF	TGTGCCAGCAGCCAGACTAGCGGGGGCCCCGAACCCACAGATACGCAGTATTTT
TRBV7-2	TRBJ1-4	.	.	CASSLVMRQSYEKLFF	TGTGCCAGCAGCTTAGTAATGAGACAGTCTTACGAAAAACTGTTTTTT
TRBV7-9	TRBJ1-2	.	TRBD1	CASSLTPDRGLGYTF	TGTGCCAGCAGCTTAACCCCTGACAGGGGGCTCGGCTACACCTTC
TRBV5-8	TRBJ1-1	once	.	CASSPPLGRGGTEAFF	TGTGCCAGCAGCCCTCCTTTAGGGAGGGGTGGCACTGAAGCTTTCTTT
TRBV9	TRBJ1-1	.	.	CASSPTPLNTEAFF	TGTGCCAGCAGCCCGACACCGTTGAACACTGAAGCTTTCTTT
TRBV6-6	TRBJ2-5	.	TRBD1	CASSLDRAETQYF	TGTGCCAGCAGCTTGGACAGGGCGGAGACCCAGTACTTC
TRBV28	TRBJ1-1	.	TRBD1	CASSLQGGPRGTEAFF	TGTGCCAGCAGTTTACAGGGGGGCCCCAGGGGCACTGAAGCTTTCTTT